This entry lists 21 T cell receptor beta chains sequenced from one sample in a study of memory B cells and T cells in multiple sclerosis. The data were produced by immunoSEQ multiplex PCR, yet TCRdb's version contains in-frame clones alone and is incomplete. The table shows several thousand clones, with about three fifths occurring only once. The sequenced sample was memory (CD45RO+) CD8+ T cells from blood. These receptors all stem from a human donor with multiple sclerosis.

CDR3 sequence (DNA): TGTGCCAGCAGCCCCCCTCCGCGGGAGGACTTCTACAATGAGCAGTTCTTC. It yields the protein CASSPPPREDFYNEQFF. The chain carries TRBV9 and TRBJ2-1; 8 nucleotides align to TRBD2. The CDR3 runs to 17 residues. Germline V gives CDR1 SGDLS, CDR2 YYNGEE. The V gene end was trimmed by 4 bases and the J gene end by 3 bases; junction bases not matched to a gene: 12.

This clone was observed a few times. Other DNA sequences in this specimen translate into the identical CDR3. V gene TRBV9 combines with J gene TRBJ2-7; D perhaps matches TRBD1 (6 bases). Trimming removed 0 bases at V and 2 bases at J, with 9 bases between. Looked up from germline, CDR1 is SGDLS and CDR2 is YYNGEE. The CDR3 loop spans 14 amino acids. CDR3 bases: TGTGCCAGCAGCGTAGGACAGGTACCCTACGAGCAGTACTTC. Protein: CASSVGQVPYEQYF. The full variable domain, completed using reference TRBV9 and TRBJ2-7, is DSGVTQTPKHLITATGQRVTLRCSPRSGDLSVYWYQQSLDQGLQFLIQYYNGEERAKGNILERFSAQQFPDLHSELNLSSLELGDSALYFCASSVGQVPYEQYFGPGTRLTVT.

The chain is built from TRBV7-6 and TRBJ2-7; D not certain. The germline V gene encodes CDR1 SGHVS and CDR2 FNYEAQ. CDR3 length: 13 amino acids. Trimming took 2 bases from V and 7 from J, leaving 12 bases between them. The CDR3 loop reads CASSLTTQYEQYF. As DNA, the CDR3 is TGTGCCAGCAGCTTAACCACACAGTATGAGCAGTACTTC.

This chain joins TRBV21-1 and TRBJ2-4; the table's D call, TRBD1, has no DNA check behind it. TRBV21-1 is a listed pseudogene. The CDR3 extends over 16 amino acids. CDR3 in DNA: TGTGCCAGCAGGATGGACAGCGCAGTAGCCAAAAACATTCAGTACTTC. Translation: CASRMDSAVAKNIQYF.

The gene calls are TRBV29-1 and TRBJ2-5; TRBD2 might be the D (5 bases). Trimming left V 1 base short and J 4 bases short, with 7 bases between. The CDR3 has 12 residues. The germline CDR1 and CDR2 sequences are SQVTM and ANQGSEA. CDR3 DNA sequence: TGCAGCGTTGAAGGGGAGAGAGAGACCCAGTACTTC. This encodes CSVEGERETQYF.

In its sample, this clone was seen a few times. A much larger clone differs by one base, so this may be a read error. Other DNA variants within this sample encode the same CDR3. The chain carries TRBV27 and TRBJ1-1; TRBD1 aligns across 7 bases. The CDR3 has 13 amino acids. Germline CDR1 MNHEY, CDR2 SMNVEV (reference sequence). The DNA of the CDR3 is TGTGCAAGCAGTCTTTTTACAGGGGATGAAGCTTTCTTT. Encoded protein: CASSLFTGDEAFF.

The chain uses TRBV28 and TRBJ2-5; possibly TRBD2 for D (6 bases). The CDR3 consists of 17 residues. CDR1 and CDR2 (germline): MDHEN, SYDVKM. Trimming left V 5 bases short and J 2 bases short, with 21 bases between. The CDR3 region is CASSGRDAEYPQETQYF. CDR3 nucleotide sequence: TGTGCCAGCAGTGGGCGGGACGCTGAATACCCTCAAGAGACCCAGTACTTC. Drawing the rest from reference TRBV28 and TRBJ2-5, the complete variable domain is DVKVTQSSRYLVKRTGEKVFLECVQDMDHENMFWYRQDPGLGLRLIYFSYDVKMKEKGDIPEGYSVSREKKERFSLILESASTNQTSMYLCASSGRDAEYPQETQYFGPGTRLLVL.

Sample share makes this clone medium-sized. This rearrangement joins TRBV5-1 to TRBJ1-1; the D is unclear. Germline CDR1 and CDR2: SGHRS and YFSETQ. With 2 bases removed from V and 2 bases from J, the gap between germline ends came to 7 bases. The CDR3 has 13 residues. As DNA, the CDR3 is TGCGCCAGCAGCTTTTCTCTAAACACTGAAGCTTTCTTT. Translating it yields CASSFSLNTEAFF.

This clone showed up just a few times. This chain uses TRBV7-6 with TRBJ2-7, with 9 bases aligning to TRBD1. From germline, CDR1 is SGHVS and CDR2 FNYEAQ. CDR3 length: 15 amino acids. The junction had 9 bases not matched to a gene; V was cut back by 5 bases and J by 4 bases. The CDR3 DNA is TGTGCCAGCAGCAAGGGGACAGGGAAAGGGTACGAGCAGTACTTC. This encodes CASSKGTGKGYEQYF.

This clone has more than one count but fewer than ten. This chain links TRBV30 with TRBJ2-6; a possible D gene is TRBD1 (5 bases). Germline CDR1 reads GTSNPN; CDR2 reads SVGIG (reference sequence). The CDR3 is made up of 16 amino acids. The CDR3 nucleotides are TGTCACTGGAGTGTACCGGCAGGGACTGGGGCCAACGTCCTGACTTTC. Its protein is CHWSVPAGTGANVLTF.

The J gene is TRBJ2-1, the V gene TRBV28; weak D call: TRBD1 (7 bases). V was cut by 3 bases and J by 4 bases, with 13 bases left in between. Germline values: CDR1 MDHEN, CDR2 SYDVKM. This CDR3 is built from 15 residues. CDR3 nucleotides: TGTGCCAGCAGTTTTTTCAGGGGGGCGTACAATGAGCAGTTCTTC. It specifies CASSFFRGAYNEQFF. The whole variable domain, filled in from reference TRBV28 and TRBJ2-1, reads DVKVTQSSRYLVKRTGEKVFLECVQDMDHENMFWYRQDPGLGLRLIYFSYDVKMKEKGDIPEGYSVSREKKERFSLILESASTNQTSMYLCASSFFRGAYNEQFFGPGTRLTVL.

The rearrangement uses TRBV27 and TRBJ2-1; the match to TRBD2 covers 9 bases. The J segment lost 3 bases and the V segment lost 0 bases, leaving 3 bases of the junction unmatched. CDR1 is MNHEY, CDR2 SMNVEV, per germline (reference sequence). This CDR3 comprises 16 residues. The CDR3: CASSLSAGGDYNEQFF. The CDR3, as DNA: TGTGCCAGCAGTTTATCCGCGGGGGGGGACTACAATGAGCAGTTCTTC.

The chain combines TRBV25-1 with TRBJ2-2; D ambiguous. The V end was cut by 9 bases, the J end by 0 bases, with 8 bases between. CDR3 length: 13 amino acids. CDR1 is MGHDK, CDR2 SYGVNS, per germline. CDR3 loop: CASSLSNTGELFF. CDR3 coding DNA: TGTGCCAGTTCTTTATCGAACACCGGGGAGCTGTTTTTT.

This clone was seen just once. This chain connects TRBV9 to TRBJ2-7; D might be TRBD1 (5 bases). Looked up from germline, CDR1 is SGDLS and CDR2 is YYNGEE. There are 14 residues in the CDR3. Trimming took off 3 bases at V and 6 bases at J, with 16 bases between the two ends. CDR3 residues: CASSEGSRVREQYF. The CDR3 DNA reads as TGTGCCAGCAGCGAGGGCTCCAGGGTGCGCGAGCAGTACTTC.

The chain uses TRBV2 and TRBJ1-1; TRBD1 aligns across 7 bases. From germline, CDR1 is SNHLY and CDR2 FYNNEI. V was clipped by 0 bases and J by 8 bases; unmatched bases: 0. There are 12 residues in the CDR3. The CDR3 nucleotides read TGTGCCAGCAGTGAAGCGGACAGGGAAGCTTTCTTT. Its protein is CASSEADREAFF.

This clone was counted only a few times. The V call is TRBV2, the J call TRBJ1-2; a possible D gene is TRBD1 (5 bases). V lost 2 bases to trimming and J lost 2 bases, with 15 bases between them. Germline assignment: CDR1 SNHLY and CDR2 FYNNEI. CDR3 length: 16 residues. The CDR3 here is CASSEIPGHGNYGYTF. DNA for the CDR3: TGTGCCAGCAGTGAAATACCTGGACACGGGAACTATGGCTACACCTTC.

The chain has TRBV5-1 and TRBJ1-1, with 8 bases aligning to TRBD1. The V segment lost 0 bases and the J segment 4 bases; nucleotides outside the gene matches: 11. The length of the CDR3 is 17 residues. CDR1 and CDR2 from the germline V gene are SGHRS and YFSETQ. CDR3 region: CASSLESRGRSGTEAFF. CDR3 nucleotides: TGCGCCAGCAGCTTGGAAAGCAGGGGGCGCTCGGGCACTGAAGCTTTCTTT. Combining the CDR3 with reference TRBV5-1 and TRBJ1-1 gives the whole variable domain KAGVTQTPRYLIKTRGQQVTLSCSPISGHRSVSWYQQTPGQGLQFLFEYFSETQRNKGNFPGRFSGRQFSNSRSEMNVSTLELGDSALYLCASSLESRGRSGTEAFFGQGTRLTVV.

The rearrangement uses TRBV11-2 and TRBJ1-3; D unresolved. This CDR3 comprises 11 residues. V shed 5 bases and J shed 4 bases, with 3 bases lying between them. CDR1 is SGHAT, CDR2 FQNNGV, per germline. The CDR3: CASSTGNTIYF. The CDR3 DNA reads as TGTGCCAGCAGCACAGGAAACACCATATATTTT.

The genes are TRBV29-1 and TRBJ2-1, with 12 bases fitting TRBD2. Germline CDR1 reads SQVTM; CDR2 reads ANQGSEA. This CDR3 contains 13 residues. V lost 7 bases, J lost 4 bases, and 2 bases stayed unmatched. The DNA of the CDR3 is TGCAGCGCGGGGACTAGCGGGTACAATGAGCAGTTCTTC. It yields the protein CSAGTSGYNEQFF.

The rearrangement links TRBV2 to TRBJ2-2; D unresolved. Germline-derived CDR1 and CDR2 are SNHLY and FYNNEI. The CDR3 extends over 11 amino acids. V lost 8 bases and J 6 bases, leaving 7 bases between the germline ends. CDR3 loop: CASQSSGELFF. CDR3 DNA: TGTGCCAGCCAGTCCTCCGGGGAGCTGTTTTTT.

Judged by abundance, this clone is medium-sized (0.01 to 0.1%). V gene TRBV14 combines with J gene TRBJ2-1, with D maybe TRBD2 (6 bases). The ends were cut back, 3 bases at V and 3 bases at J, with 15 bases in the middle. The CDR3 covers 16 residues. From germline, CDR1 is SGHDN and CDR2 FVKESK. The CDR3 spells CASSHGTDQIYNEQFF. DNA of the CDR3: TGTGCCAGCAGCCATGGGACTGATCAGATCTACAATGAGCAGTTCTTC.